This T cell receptor beta chain was observed in a study of T-cell reconstitution after alpha-beta-depleted transplantation in children. Study conclusions and caveats: Where alpha-beta T cells came from about two months after transplant was reportedly several hundred expanded graft clones. Counts and diversity of T cells one year after transplant came mostly from newly produced T cells.

The authors prepared the TCRbeta library with unique molecular identifiers. TCRdb redid the calling of the PCR reads with MiXCR, one entry per CDR3 protein. The data contain around 800,000 distinct CDR3 sequences, 15% to 20% of them singletons. A remark on this clonotype: Its cognate antigen is unknown.

Germline V gene data show CDR1 as SGHAT and CDR2 as FQDESV (reference sequence). The CDR3 extends over 18 amino acids. Trimming cost V 1 base and J 7 bases; bases outside gene matches: 15. The receptor was derived from a male patient younger than 18 who had a stem cell transplant for acute lymphoblastic leukemia, so the T cells may come from the graft donor. The input for sequencing was PBMCs, mostly from graft donor cells, taken 360 days after TCRalphabeta/CD19-depleted stem cell transplant. This sequence joins TRBV11-1 and TRBJ2-1; TRBD2 agrees at 8 bases. The CDR3 nucleotides read TGTGCCAGCAGCTTAGGGGGTCTGAGCGGGAGTGGTTTGAATGAGCAGTTCTTC. The encoded protein is CASSLGGLSGSGLNEQFF. Supplemented by reference TRBV11-1 and TRBJ2-1, the full variable domain reads EAEVAQSPRYKITEKSQAVAFWCDPISGHATLYWYRQILGQGPELLVQFQDESVVDDSQLPKDRFSAERLKGVDSTLKIQPAELGDSAMYLCASSLGGLSGSGLNEQFFGPGTRLTVL.